A single sample is the source of the 20 T cell receptor beta chains below, sequenced in a study of T-cell reconstitution after alpha-beta-depleted transplantation in children. Unique molecular identifiers were used to barcode this TCRbeta library. TCRdb re-called the PCR reads with MiXCR, one entry per CDR3 protein. The sample holds approximately 1,000,000 distinct CDR3 sequences, around 30% seen once. This specimen was PBMCs, mostly from graft donor cells, taken 360 days after TCRalphabeta/CD19-depleted stem cell transplant. These receptors all come from a boy under two years old who had a stem cell transplant for SCID, so the T cells may come from the graft donor.

In this sample, this clonotype turned up a few times. The rearrangement uses TRBV5-1 and TRBJ1-1, with no clear D. Between the trimmed V and J ends, which lost 4 bases and 3 bases, there was a span of 16 bases. Germline-derived CDR1 and CDR2 are SGHRS and YFSETQ. CDR3 length: 15 residues. CDR3 residues: CASSPQGRLDTEAFF. CDR3 nucleotides: TGCGCCAGCAGCCCCCAAGGACGGCTGGACACTGAAGCTTTCTTT.

This clonotype has just a few counts. The chain links TRBV7-9 to TRBJ2-4; unclear D gene. This CDR3 spans 15 amino acids. Trimming removed 5 bases at V and 6 bases at J, with 17 bases between. Germline V gene data show CDR1 as SEHNR and CDR2 as FQNEAQ (reference sequence). This CDR3 reads CASSLPPGRLNIQYF. In nucleotides, the CDR3 is TGTGCCAGCAGCCTACCTCCAGGACGGTTAAACATTCAGTACTTC.

V and J are TRBV7-2 and TRBJ1-2, with unresolved D. Germline values: CDR1 SGHTA, CDR2 FQGNSA. The CDR3 has 13 residues. V lost 5 bases and J lost 5, with 12 bases in between. CDR3 sequence: CASSNTDAYGYTF. The CDR3 DNA reads TGTGCCAGCAGCAACACAGATGCGTATGGCTACACCTTC.

The V call is TRBV11-2, the J call TRBJ2-7; 11 bases map to TRBD2. The germline gives CDR1 SGHAT, CDR2 FQNNGV. J was trimmed by 2 bases and V by 2 bases; bases with no gene match: 8. The CDR3 has 17 amino acids. DNA of the CDR3: TGTGCCAGCAGCTTAAATAGCGGGGGGGCCTTACCCTACGAGCAGTACTTC. It is translated as CASSLNSGGALPYEQYF.

This clonotype was seen only once. The CDR3 reads CASSTRTGREDTQYF. Written as DNA, the CDR3 is TGTGCCAGCAGCACCCGTACAGGGAGGGAAGATACGCAGTATTTT. The chain carries TRBV7-9 and TRBJ2-3; D is perhaps TRBD2 (7 bases). Germline lookup yields CDR1 SEHNR and CDR2 FQNEAQ (reference sequence). This CDR3 has 15 amino acids. Trimming took off 5 bases at V and 5 bases at J, with 17 bases between the two ends.

In its sample, this clonotype was seen a few times. Here the CDR3 reads CASSLKGDTYTDTQYF. The CDR3 DNA reads TGCGCCAGCAGCTTGAAAGGCGACACCTACACAGATACGCAGTATTTT. J is TRBJ2-3 and V is TRBV5-1; the D is unclear. The CDR3 is made up of 16 amino acids. Trimming removed 1 base at V and 2 bases at J, with 14 bases between. Germline-derived CDR1 and CDR2 are SGHRS and YFSETQ.

This clonotype was detected a few times. The rearrangement uses TRBV6-2 or TRBV6-3 and TRBJ2-2, with D perhaps matching TRBD1 or TRBD2 (5 bases each). Germline CDR1 reads MNHEY; CDR2 reads SVGEGT. The CDR3 extends over 16 amino acids. Trimming shortened V by 6 bases and J by 7 bases, and 21 bases separated the two germline ends. The CDR3 DNA reads TGTGCCAGCAGAAGAGGGGACCTAGAGGGGATCGGGGAGCTGTTTTTT. Its protein product is CASRRGDLEGIGELFF.

CDR3 region: CSVMGGQAAGSTGELFF. The CDR3 coding sequence is TGCAGCGTGATGGGAGGACAGGCCGCAGGTAGCACCGGGGAGCTGTTTTTT. The rearrangement uses TRBV29-1 and TRBJ2-2; D perhaps matches TRBD1 (7 bases). The CDR3 loop spans 17 amino acids. Trimming shortened V by 6 bases and J by 4 bases, and 24 bases separated the two germline ends. Looked up from germline, CDR1 is SQVTM and CDR2 is ANQGSEA.

The J gene is TRBJ2-5, the V gene TRBV6-2 or TRBV6-3, with D maybe TRBD2 (6 bases). Germline CDR1 is MNHEY and CDR2 is SVGEGT. Trimming left V 8 bases short and J 3 bases short, with 19 bases between. The CDR3 totals 15 residues. The CDR3 DNA follows: TGTGCCAGCTACCTTTCGGGAGATCGTGAAGAGACCCAGTACTTC. Its translation is CASYLSGDREETQYF.

The J gene is TRBJ2-2, the V gene TRBV12-5; 10 bases match TRBD2. V was pared by 1 base and J by 0 bases, with 5 bases of the junction left unmatched. The CDR3 contains 18 residues. Germline CDR1 is LGHNT and CDR2 is FRNRAP. CDR3 nucleotides: TGTGCTAGTGGTTTGGCATATAGCGGGGGGCCGAACACCGGGGAGCTGTTTTTT. It specifies CASGLAYSGGPNTGELFF.

This clonotype appeared a few times. The CDR3 sequence: CASSFSLEGTQYF. The DNA for the CDR3 is TGTGCCAGCAGCTTCTCTTTGGAGGGTACGCAGTATTTT. The chain carries TRBV13 and TRBJ2-3, with D possibly TRBD2 on 6 matching bases. CDR1 is PRHDT, CDR2 FYEKMQ, per germline (reference sequence). This CDR3 is built from 13 residues. V lost 3 bases and J lost 8, with 12 bases in between. The full variable domain, completed using reference TRBV13 and TRBJ2-3, is AAGVIQSPRHLIKEKRETATLKCYPIPRHDTVYWYQQGPGQDPQFLISFYEKMQSDKGSIPDRFSAQQFSDYHSELNMSSLELGDSALYFCASSFSLEGTQYFGPGTRLTVL.

This clonotype came up a few times. The chain uses TRBV27 and TRBJ2-2; 9 positions agree with TRBD1. Per germline, CDR1 MNHEY and CDR2 SMNVEV (reference sequence). The V segment lost 6 bases and the J segment 3 bases; nucleotides outside the gene matches: 11. CDR3 length equals 17 residues. The CDR3 DNA reads TGTGCCAGCAGCCCCACCCTGGACAGGGGAGACACCGGGGAGCTGTTTTTT. Its translation is CASSPTLDRGDTGELFF.

This clonotype was seen more than once but under ten times. This sequence joins TRBV4-3 and TRBJ2-5; 9 positions agree with TRBD2. The trim removed 0 bases at V and 7 bases at J, leaving 12 bases unmatched. This CDR3 is 17 amino acids long. Germline V gene data show CDR1 as LGHNA and CDR2 as YSLEER. The CDR3 DNA follows: TGCGCCAGCAGCCAAGATCGGAGTAGCGGGGGCTTAGGGACCCAGTACTTC. Its translation: CASSQDRSSGGLGTQYF.

This clonotype came up a few times. The J gene is TRBJ2-7, the V gene TRBV7-9, with 7 bases that match TRBD1. CDR1 is SEHNR and CDR2 is FQNEAQ in the germline V gene (reference sequence). This CDR3 contains 13 residues. The V and J ends lost 4 bases and 5 bases, in that order; junction bases with no gene match: 5. The CDR3 reads CASSSPGGHEQYF. The CDR3 nucleotides read TGTGCCAGCAGCTCTCCAGGGGGACACGAGCAGTACTTC.

DNA for the CDR3: TGCAGCGTTAATAGCGTGGGCACAGATACGCAGTATTTT. This gives the protein CSVNSVGTDTQYF. The chain links TRBV29-1 to TRBJ2-3, with a tentative D call TRBD2 (5 bases). Germline values: CDR1 SQVTM, CDR2 ANQGSEA. This CDR3 spans 13 amino acids. V was trimmed by 5 bases and J by 1 base, leaving 10 bases between them.

The chain recombines TRBV7-7 with TRBJ1-1; D gene uncertain. Germline assignment: CDR1 SSHAT and CDR2 FNYEAQ (reference sequence). V lost 5 bases and J lost 11, with 18 bases in between. CDR3 length: 13 amino acids. The CDR3 loop is CASSPAVLLSAFF. The CDR3 DNA reads as TGTGCCAGCAGCCCCGCGGTTCTCCTGAGCGCTTTCTTT. The full variable domain, rest sourced from reference TRBV7-7 and TRBJ1-1, is GAGVSQSPRYKVTKRGQDVTLRCDPISSHATLYWYQQALGQGPEFLTYFNYEAQPDKSGLPSDRFSAERPEGSISTLTIQRTEQRDSAMYRCASSPAVLLSAFFGQGTRLTVV.

Here the CDR3 DNA reads TGCAGTGCTAGCGATGCGGGGGGGACAGATACGCAGTATTTT. This encodes CSASDAGGTDTQYF. This sequence joins TRBV20-1 and TRBJ2-3; 9 bases match TRBD2. The CDR3 has 14 residues. Germline CDR1 is DFQATT and CDR2 is SNEGSKA (reference sequence). V lost 3 bases, J lost 3 bases, and 4 bases stayed unmatched.

Ten or more counts support this clonotype. The chain couples TRBV9 to TRBJ1-3; 7 bases fit TRBD1. Trimming at V came to 0 bases and at J to 7 bases, leaving 7 bases not matched to a gene. Germline values: CDR1 SGDLS, CDR2 YYNGEE. The CDR3 contains 15 residues. CDR3 sequence (DNA): TGTGCCAGCAGCGTAGAGAACAGGGGTGGGAACACCATATATTTT. Its protein product is CASSVENRGGNTIYF.

In this sample, this clonotype turned up once. The V and J genes are TRBV4-3 and TRBJ1-1; no definite D call. This CDR3 region has 14 residues. Germline CDR1 and CDR2: LGHNA and YSLEER. Trimming shortened V by 1 base and J by 4 bases, and 10 bases separated the two germline ends. The CDR3 DNA reads as TGCGCCAGCAGCCAAGGAGGTCTGAGCACTGAAGCTTTCTTT. It yields the protein CASSQGGLSTEAFF.

This clonotype was observed a few times. V is TRBV28 and J is TRBJ2-2; the D is unclear. The CDR3 totals 13 residues. The germline V gene encodes CDR1 MDHEN and CDR2 SYDVKM. The ends were cut back, 3 bases at V and 4 bases at J, with 6 bases in the middle. As DNA, the CDR3 is TGTGCCAGCAGTTTGCGGTTCACCGGGGAGCTGTTTTTT. This sequence encodes CASSLRFTGELFF.